One sample yielded the 14 T cell receptor beta chains listed below, sequenced in a study of T cell responses to AZD1222 COVID-19 vaccine. TCRdb's copy holds only in-frame clones and misses some; the assay was immunoSEQ multiplex PCR. The data hold 100,000 or so clones, with around 87% observed a single time. This material consisted of peripheral blood, taken on day 0 of AZD1222 vaccination. These receptors were taken from an adult in good health.

The J gene is TRBJ1-2, the V gene TRBV29-1; the D is unclear. The CDR3 has 15 residues. Germline V CDR1 and CDR2: SQVTM, ANQGSEA. The CDR3, as DNA: TGCACCCCCTCGTTGGACGGCCGTGGGTTGTATGGCTACACCTTC. Translating gives CTPSLDGRGLYGYTF.

The genes are TRBV7-2 and TRBJ2-1; TRBD2 might be the D (5 bases). The CDR3 has 18 amino acids. V shed 0 bases and J shed 0 bases, with 15 bases lying between them. Per the germline V gene, CDR1 is SGHTA and CDR2 is FQGNSA. DNA of the CDR3: TGTGCCAGCAGCTTAGCAGGGAGCTTTACAAGCTCCTACAATGAGCAGTTCTTC. As protein: CASSLAGSFTSSYNEQFF.

The chain's CDR3 is CASSQGNEQFF. The CDR3, as DNA: TGTGCCAGCAGCCAAGGGAATGAGCAGTTCTTC. The chain recombines TRBV9 with TRBJ2-1, with D hard to call. The CDR3 has 11 amino acids. Looked up from germline, CDR1 is SGDLS and CDR2 is YYNGEE. V dropped 4 bases and J dropped 7 bases, with 6 bases sitting between them.

J is TRBJ2-7 and V is TRBV4-3; 7 bases match TRBD2. V was pared by 1 base and J by 4 bases, with 19 bases of the junction left unmatched. CDR1 and CDR2 from the germline V gene are LGHNA and YSLEER. This CDR3 contains 19 residues. CDR3 in amino acids: CASSQGLRVGLGLRYEQYF. The DNA of the CDR3 is TGCGCCAGCAGCCAAGGGCTCAGAGTTGGACTAGGCCTCCGTTACGAGCAGTACTTC.

The gene calls are TRBV19 and TRBJ2-1, with TRBD1 matching 10 bases. The CDR3 runs 15 residues. The germline gives CDR1 LNHDA, CDR2 SQIVND (reference sequence). V lost 7 bases to trimming and J lost 8 bases; unmatched junction nucleotides: 11. The CDR3 coding sequence is TGTGCCAGTACCCAACCGGGACAGGGGAAATATGAGCAGTTCTTC. Translated: CASTQPGQGKYEQFF.

The V gene is TRBV3-1 (or the pseudogene TRBV3-2), the J gene TRBJ2-3; 12 positions agree with TRBD2. Germline assignment: CDR1 LGHDT and CDR2 YNNKEL (reference sequence). This CDR3 region has 18 residues. V lost 1 base, J lost 8 bases, and 13 bases stayed unmatched. CDR3 protein: CASSQGSPTSGRSSTQYF. The CDR3 coding sequence is TGTGCCAGCAGCCAAGGTTCCCCGACTAGCGGGAGAAGTAGTACGCAGTATTTT.

CDR3 sequence: CASSPGRQRTDTQYF. Here the CDR3 DNA reads TGTGCCAGCTCACCAGGGCGTCAGCGCACAGATACGCAGTATTTT. The chain couples TRBV18 to TRBJ2-3; D gene ambiguous. In germline, CDR1 is KGHSH, CDR2 LQKENI. V dropped 2 bases and J dropped 1 base, with 10 bases sitting between them. The CDR3 has 15 residues.

The rearrangement links TRBV19 to TRBJ2-2; 12 bases fit TRBD1. The V segment lost 6 bases and the J segment 6 bases; nucleotides outside the gene matches: 5. CDR1 and CDR2 (germline): LNHDA, SQIVND (reference sequence). The CDR3 runs to 15 residues. CDR3 coding DNA: TGTGCCAGTAGGAGGGACAGGGGGCTAGCCGGGGAGCTGTTTTTT. This sequence encodes CASRRDRGLAGELFF.

The chain combines TRBV19 with TRBJ1-4; no definite D call. Germline lookup yields CDR1 LNHDA and CDR2 SQIVND (reference sequence). The CDR3 runs 16 residues. V was trimmed by 8 bases and J by 5 bases, leaving 21 bases between them. The CDR3 DNA reads as TGTGCCAGTGGTCCACGGGCCCCAGGAGCAAATGAAAAACTGTTTTTT. This gives the protein CASGPRAPGANEKLFF. Full variable domain (missing parts from reference TRBV19 and TRBJ1-4): DGGITQSPKYLFRKEGQNVTLSCEQNLNHDAMYWYRQDPGQGLRLIYYSQIVNDFQKGDIAEGYSVSREKKESFPLTVTSAQKNPTAFYLCASGPRAPGANEKLFFGSGTQLSVL.

This clone has a single count. The gene calls are TRBV19 and TRBJ2-1; 8 nucleotides align to TRBD1. Germline CDR1 LNHDA, CDR2 SQIVND (reference sequence). V lost 3 bases and J lost 9; bases outside the gene matches: 7. The CDR3 contains 14 residues. The CDR3 DNA reads TGTGCCAGTAGTATGGGACAGGTTGGCGGTGAGCAGTTCTTC. Translating it yields CASSMGQVGGEQFF.

The table lists this clone with a count of one. The CDR3 coding sequence is TGTGCCAGCAGCCAAGGTCCACCCCTCCACTTT. Its protein product is CASSQGPPLHF. The rearrangement joins TRBV7-2 to TRBJ1-6; D is unclear. This CDR3 comprises 11 residues. Germline CDR1 SGHTA, CDR2 FQGNSA. V shed 5 bases and J shed 11 bases, with 7 bases lying between them.

This rearrangement joins TRBV28 to TRBJ1-2, with 7 bases that match TRBD1. This CDR3 spans 15 amino acids. Looked up from germline, CDR1 is MDHEN and CDR2 is SYDVKM. J lost 6 bases, V lost 3 bases, and 10 bases had no gene match. The DNA of the CDR3 is TGTGCCAGCAGTTTTCAGGACAGGCCAGGGAATGGCTACACCTTC. This gives the protein CASSFQDRPGNGYTF.

The chain recombines TRBV4-3 with TRBJ1-3, with D perhaps TRBD1 (6 bases). Trimming removed 4 bases at V and 0 bases at J, with 13 bases between. This CDR3 contains 16 residues. In germline, CDR1 is LGHNA, CDR2 YSLEER. The DNA of the CDR3 is TGCGCCAGCAGCCCCGGGGGCACAGTCTCTGGAAACACCATATATTTT. It codes for CASSPGGTVSGNTIYF.

This chain joins TRBV18 and TRBJ1-1; TRBD1 aligns across 8 bases. V trimming: 3 bases; J trimming: 5 bases; junction bases outside the gene matches: 8. The CDR3 has 15 amino acids. CDR1 and CDR2 from the germline V gene are KGHSH and LQKENI. CDR3: CASSPQGARGTEAFF. In DNA form, the CDR3 reads TGTGCCAGCTCACCCCAGGGGGCTCGCGGGACTGAAGCTTTCTTT.